This section outlines one TCR beta chain sequence together with its context. This entry comes from a study of blood T cell repertoires in COVID-19. Study information: COVID-19 samples collected from the United States, Italy and Spain covered acute and convalescent phases.

Authors' analysis steps: Amplifying reference gene primers gave estimates of nucleated cell counts. This table comes from immunoSEQ multiplex PCR, and its TCRdb copy is limited to in-frame clones, with some not included. V and J calls and clone size are copied from that table; D and trimming were computed from the DNA. In the table there are around 700,000 clones, 75% to 90% of which are singletons. The germline V and J ends were trimmed by 6 bases and 3 bases, with 18 bases remaining between them. This CDR3 contains 15 residues. Germline V gene sequence: CDR1 SEHNR, CDR2 FQNEAQ (reference sequence).

The chain links TRBV7-9 to TRBJ2-7; tentative D call: TRBD2 (7 bases). Material for sequencing was peripheral blood. The source is a woman aged 18 to 35 with acute or convalescent COVID-19. CDR3 DNA: TGTGCCAGCAGTAGGGGGGGGCAACCCAACTACGAGCAGTACTTC. Amino acids: CASSRGGQPNYEQYF.